Listed below are T cell receptor beta chains from one sample, sequenced in a study of cytomegalovirus exposure and HLA in healthy donors. Assay: immunoSEQ multiplex PCR; the TCRdb copy retains only in-frame clones and omits some. In the table there are some 150,000 clones, about 87% of which are singletons. The sequenced sample was PBMCs. These receptor sequences come from a woman aged 25-40 years in good health and CMV-seronegative. Each CDR3 is given with its conserved first and last residue.

V: TRBV9
length: 15
J: TRBJ2-3
CDR3: CASSVEASGTDTQYF

V: TRBV27
length: 16
J: TRBJ2-7
CDR3: CASSPLASGFSYEQYF

V: TRBV5-1
length: 15
J: TRBJ1-1
CDR3: CASSQRQGKNTEAFF

V: TRBV10-3
length: 11
J: TRBJ2-3
CDR3: CAFRDLDTQYF

V: TRBV6-5
length: 13
J: TRBJ2-1
CDR3: CASRYRGTNEQFF

V: TRBV18
length: 15
J: TRBJ1-1
CDR3: CASSPPAGSNTEAFF

V: TRBV7-6
length: 13
J: TRBJ1-1
CDR3: CASSPQMNTEAFF

V: TRBV4-3
length: 13
J: TRBJ2-5
CDR3: CASSSWDLGTQYF

V: TRBV5-1
length: 14
J: TRBJ1-2
CDR3: CASSQNAGGYGYTF

V: TRBV7-2
length: 13
J: TRBJ1-5
CDR3: CASSLGLNQPQHF

V: TRBV27
length: 17
J: TRBJ2-2
CDR3: CASSNRAGGPNTGELFF

V: TRBV11-1
length: 12
J: TRBJ2-1
CDR3: CASSSDRGEQFF

V: TRBV7-9
length: 14
J: TRBJ1-3
CDR3: CASSSSFSGNTIYF

V: TRBV29-1
length: 16
J: TRBJ2-1
CDR3: CSVGAGTGGLGNEQFF

V: TRBV20-1
length: 11
J: TRBJ2-5
CDR3: CSARAWETQYF

V: TRBV2
length: 15
J: TRBJ1-6
CDR3: CASSGQGLYNSPLHF

V: TRBV28
length: 16
J: TRBJ1-4
CDR3: CASSHRGGATVEKLFF

V: TRBV7-2
length: 16
J: TRBJ1-1
CDR3: CASSFPLGAAWAEAFF

V: TRBV10-3
length: 13
J: TRBJ2-5
CDR3: CAISESQGLTQYF

V: TRBV6-1
length: 15
J: TRBJ1-1
CDR3: CASSWTVPMNTEAFF